The 16 T cell receptor beta chains reported below all come from one sample, sequenced in a study of CD8+ T cells in alopecia areata. Isolated RNA was reverse transcribed into cDNA used as the sequencing template. The repertoire was sequenced with immunoSEQ multiplex PCR; TCRdb's copy has only in-frame clones and lacks some. The data contain some 170,000 clones, less than 80% of them singletons. Specimen: CD8+ T cells sorted from blood, collected at week 0. Every receptor here comes from a human donor with alopecia areata.

About this clone itself: Other DNA sequences in this sample translate to the same CDR3. The chain carries TRBV5-6 and TRBJ2-2, with D perhaps matching TRBD2 (6 bases). This CDR3 spans 14 amino acids. Trimming took 4 bases from V and 2 from J, leaving 9 bases between them. Germline loops: CDR1 SGHDT, CDR2 YYEEEE. The CDR3 sequence is CASSPGLNTGELFF. CDR3 DNA sequence: TGTGCCAGCAGCCCGGGACTCAACACCGGGGAGCTGTTTTTT.

V and J are TRBV29-1 and TRBJ2-2; D may correspond to TRBD1 or TRBD2 (5 bases each). This CDR3 is 12 amino acids long. Germline V gives CDR1 SQVTM, CDR2 ANQGSEA. V lost 6 bases and J lost 8, with 13 bases in between. CDR3 sequence: CSVRGPRGELFF. The CDR3 bases are TGCAGCGTCCGGGGACCCAGAGGGGAGCTGTTTTTT.

This chain connects TRBV18 to TRBJ2-7; possible D gene TRBD1, 6 bases. CDR1 is KGHSH and CDR2 is LQKENI in the germline V gene. Trimming left V 4 bases short and J 4 bases short, with 11 bases between. The CDR3 has 13 residues. The CDR3 nucleotides read TGTGCCAGCTCACACGGACAGCTTTACGAGCAGTACTTC. This translates into CASSHGQLYEQYF.

CDR3 sequence (DNA): TGTGCCAGCAGCTTCGGGACAGGGGGCGCATCTCAGCCCCAGCATTTT. It encodes CASSFGTGGASQPQHF. The chain employs TRBV5-6 and TRBJ1-5; 12 nucleotides agree with TRBD1. V lost 2 bases and J lost 6; bases outside the gene matches: 6. Germline assignment: CDR1 SGHDT and CDR2 YYEEEE. CDR3 length equals 16 residues.

In this sample, this clone turned up a few times. V and J are TRBV6-5 and TRBJ1-5; TRBD1 matches 7 bases. There are 14 residues in the CDR3. CDR1 and CDR2 (germline): MNHEY, SVGAGI. V lost 5 bases and J lost 4; bases outside the gene matches: 5. CDR3 DNA sequence: TGTGCCAGCAGTACAGGGGCGATAAATCAGCCCCAGCATTTT. It codes for CASSTGAINQPQHF.

The V gene is TRBV2, the J gene TRBJ1-2, with unresolved D. Trimming cost V 7 bases and J 4 bases, with 10 bases left between them. Germline V gene data show CDR1 as SNHLY and CDR2 as FYNNEI. CDR3 length equals 12 residues. The CDR3 region has the DNA TGTGCCAGCATTGGGGAAGCCTATGGCTACACCTTC. Residues: CASIGEAYGYTF.

This chain connects TRBV14 to TRBJ2-3; D not certain. The CDR3 is 15 amino acids. Germline CDR1 and CDR2: SGHDN and FVKESK. V was shortened by 1 base and J by 0 bases, with 8 bases between the two germline ends. The CDR3 sequence: CASSQAETSTDTQYF. The CDR3 bases are TGTGCCAGCAGCCAAGCAGAGACTAGCACAGATACGCAGTATTTT.

This clone was detected only once. The genes are TRBV9 and TRBJ1-1; no definite D call. Deletions cut 0 bases from V and 7 bases from J, with 7 bases between. The CDR3 runs 12 residues. CDR1 and CDR2 from the germline V gene are SGDLS and YYNGEE. CDR3 coding DNA: TGTGCCAGCAGCGTAGGTAAAAATGAAGCTTTCTTT. Translation: CASSVGKNEAFF.

This chain uses TRBV30 with TRBJ1-5; no reliable D call. CDR1 GTSNPN and CDR2 SVGIG come from the germline V gene (reference sequence). The CDR3 spans 12 residues. V was shortened by 2 bases and J by 2 bases, with 4 bases between the two germline ends. The CDR3 DNA reads TGTGCCTGGAGTCCCGGCAATCAGCCCCAGCATTTT. The encoded protein is CAWSPGNQPQHF.

This chain uses TRBV27 with TRBJ1-1; tentative D call: TRBD1 (5 bases). Per germline, CDR1 MNHEY and CDR2 SMNVEV (reference sequence). The CDR3 runs 13 residues. Trimming pared 0 bases from V and 7 bases from J, leaving 9 bases between. CDR3 residues: CASSLSTVGEAFF. The CDR3 region has the DNA TGTGCCAGCAGTTTATCGACAGTGGGTGAAGCTTTCTTT.

The chain combines TRBV11-2 with TRBJ2-3; a possible D gene is TRBD2 (6 bases). The CDR3 is made up of 14 amino acids. V lost 5 bases and J lost 4, with 13 bases in between. Germline V gene data show CDR1 as SGHAT and CDR2 as FQNNGV. The CDR3 protein is CASSNGGSSDTQYF. The CDR3 DNA follows: TGTGCCAGCAGCAACGGGGGTTCATCAGATACGCAGTATTTT.

The gene calls are TRBV13 and TRBJ2-2, with 10 bases lining up with TRBD2. The CDR3 length is 15 residues. V dropped 5 bases and J dropped 3; count of bases not matched to a gene: 3. In germline, CDR1 is PRHDT, CDR2 FYEKMQ (reference sequence). CDR3 amino acids: CASSPGLAYTGELFF. The CDR3 nucleotides read TGTGCCAGCAGCCCGGGACTAGCGTACACCGGGGAGCTGTTTTTT.

This clone was seen a handful of times. V gene TRBV23-1 combines with J gene TRBJ2-5; weak D call: TRBD2 (5 bases). TRBV23-1 carries the ORF label, with uncertain function. The CDR3 is made up of 17 amino acids. Deletions cut 4 bases from V and 4 bases from J, with 22 bases between. Written as DNA, the CDR3 is TGCGCCAGCAGTCCGGGAATAATTCGGGGAGACTCAGAGACCCAGTACTTC. Translation: CASSPGIIRGDSETQYF.

V usage is TRBV25-1 and J usage is TRBJ1-1, with D possibly being TRBD1 (6 bases). The germline V gene encodes CDR1 MGHDK and CDR2 SYGVNS. V lost 3 bases and J 3 bases, leaving 11 bases between the germline ends. This CDR3 spans 14 amino acids. Here the CDR3 reads CASSDGRGDTEAFF. CDR3 bases: TGTGCCAGCAGTGACGGGAGGGGGGACACTGAAGCTTTCTTT.

This clone showed up just once. V usage is TRBV20-1 and J usage is TRBJ2-5; D call uncertain. Trimming shortened V by 0 bases and J by 7 bases, and 3 bases separated the two germline ends. The germline gives CDR1 DFQATT, CDR2 SNEGSKA (reference sequence). CDR3 length: 10 residues. This CDR3 is CSARDGTQYF. DNA of the CDR3: TGCAGTGCTAGAGACGGGACCCAGTACTTC.

The rearrangement uses TRBV4-2 and TRBJ2-7; weak D call: TRBD2 (5 bases). V lost 4 bases, J lost 0 bases, and 10 bases lay in between. Germline lookup yields CDR1 LGHNA and CDR2 YNFKEQ. CDR3 length: 14 amino acids. CDR3 nucleotide sequence: TGTGCCAGCAGCCCGAGGGAGTACTCCTACGAGCAGTACTTC. It yields the protein CASSPREYSYEQYF.